This entry is about one T cell receptor beta chain. Its antigen is unidentified. The entry originates in a study of shared clonotypes between healthy human individuals. Regarding the study as a whole: Owing to a small donor count, the genetic and exposure-history diversity represented was limited. Naive CD4 clonotype sharing across four donors was roughly 5%. Among donors, the sharing of clonotypes was expected to be influenced by sequencing depth.

The CDR3 is 15 residues long. Germline V gene lookup returns CDR1 LGHNT and CDR2 FRNRAP. V shed 4 bases and J shed 1 base, with 12 bases lying between them. TCRdb keeps only in-frame clones here, not all; method: immunoSEQ multiplex PCR. This sample has some 1.5 million clones; roughly 98% occur once, and the top ten carry roughly 0.45%. CD4+ cells yielded CD45RA+ naive and CD45RA-negative memory subsets. Sequences were obtained from naive CD4+ T cells sorted from blood. Subset here: CD45RA+ positively selected. This clonotype was obtained from a young man in good health. The chain employs TRBV12-5 and TRBJ2-3; the D is unclear. The CDR3 protein is CASGYRLGGTDTQYF. In DNA form, the CDR3 reads TGTGCTAGTGGTTATCGCCTGGGCGGCACAGATACGCAGTATTTT. Combining the CDR3 with reference TRBV12-5 and TRBJ2-3 gives the whole variable domain DARVTQTPRHKVTEMGQEVTMRCQPILGHNTVFWYRQTMMQGLELLAYFRNRAPLDDSGMPKDRFSAEMPDATLATLKIQPSEPRDSAVYFCASGYRLGGTDTQYFGPGTRLTVL.